This T cell receptor beta chain was recorded in a study of blood T cell repertoires in COVID-19. Across the study: The analysed material was cDNA or gDNA that came from T cells, B-cell-depleted T cells, or PBMCs.

Assay used: immunoSEQ multiplex PCR; TCRdb lists only in-frame clones, some missing. The data hold about 160,000 clones, with around 83% observed a single time. J was trimmed by 7 bases and V by 1 base; bases with no gene match: 8. Germline V gene data show CDR1 as MGHRA and CDR2 as YSYEKL. This CDR3 region has 17 residues. The V and J genes are TRBV4-1 and TRBJ2-7, with TRBD2 matching over 15 bases. This clonotype originated in a man between 65 and 85 years old who had recovered from COVID-19. Sequenced sample: peripheral blood. The CDR3 nucleotides are TGCGCCAGCAGCCAAGGGGGACTAGCGGGAGGTTGGGAAGAGCAGTACTTC. Its translation: CASSQGGLAGGWEEQYF.